This T cell receptor (beta chain) came from a study of PD-1 blockade in classical Hodgkin lymphoma. Repertoires were generated with immunoSEQ multiplex PCR, while TCRdb's copy carries only in-frame clones and drops some. This table has tens of thousands of clones, approximately 70% appearing once. Study-level points and caveats: CD4+ TCR diversity, unlike CD8+, rose significantly by C4D1. Before treatment, TCR diversity in newly diagnosed patients was reportedly lower than in healthy donors. Baseline diversity resembling that of newly diagnosed patients was seen in complete responders.

This clone showed up just once. The antigen is unknown. All the patients suffered relapse after autologous stem cell transplantation, and brentuximab vedotin exposure differed. The sample was peripheral blood mononuclear cells (PBMCs), taken before the second cycle of nivolumab. This clonotype was obtained from a human donor with classical Hodgkin lymphoma.

CDR3: CASSQDTGRETQYF. CDR3 DNA: TGCGCCAGCAGCCAAGATACAGGGCGAGAGACCCAGTACTTC. The V call is TRBV4-1, the J call TRBJ2-5, with D maybe TRBD1 (6 bases). The V gene lost 0 bases and the J gene lost 4 bases, with 9 bases spanning the gap. Germline-derived CDR1 and CDR2 are MGHRA and YSYEKL. The CDR3 is made up of 14 amino acids.